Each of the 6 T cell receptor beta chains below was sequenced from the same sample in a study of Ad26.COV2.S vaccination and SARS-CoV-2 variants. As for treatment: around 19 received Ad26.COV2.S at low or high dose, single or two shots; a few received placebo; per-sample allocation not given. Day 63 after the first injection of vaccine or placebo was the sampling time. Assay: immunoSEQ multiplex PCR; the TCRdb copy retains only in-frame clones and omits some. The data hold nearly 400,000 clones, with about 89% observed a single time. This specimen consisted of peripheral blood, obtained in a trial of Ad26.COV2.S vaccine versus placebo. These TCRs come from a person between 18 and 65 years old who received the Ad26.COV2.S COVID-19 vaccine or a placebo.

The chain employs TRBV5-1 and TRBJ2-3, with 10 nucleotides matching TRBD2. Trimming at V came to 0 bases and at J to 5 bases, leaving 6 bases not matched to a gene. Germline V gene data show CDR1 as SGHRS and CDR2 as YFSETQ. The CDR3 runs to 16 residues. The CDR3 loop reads CASSLGPPSGRDTQYF. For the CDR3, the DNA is TGCGCCAGCAGCTTGGGACCCCCTAGCGGGAGAGATACGCAGTATTTT.

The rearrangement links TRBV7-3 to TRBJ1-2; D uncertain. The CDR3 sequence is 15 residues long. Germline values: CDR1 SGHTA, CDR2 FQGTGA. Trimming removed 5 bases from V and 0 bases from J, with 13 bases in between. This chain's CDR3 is CASSPHGGANYGYTF. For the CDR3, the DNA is TGTGCCAGCAGCCCCCATGGCGGTGCTAACTATGGCTACACCTTC.

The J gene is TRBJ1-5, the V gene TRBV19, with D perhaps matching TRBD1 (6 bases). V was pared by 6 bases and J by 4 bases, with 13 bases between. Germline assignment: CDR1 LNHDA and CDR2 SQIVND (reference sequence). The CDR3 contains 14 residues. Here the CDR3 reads CASSNGQLNQPQHF. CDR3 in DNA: TGTGCCAGTAGCAACGGACAGTTAAATCAGCCCCAGCATTTT.

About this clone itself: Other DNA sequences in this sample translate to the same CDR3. This chain's CDR3 is CASSSDGSNQPQHF. For the CDR3, the DNA is TGTGCCAGCAGCTCTGACGGTAGCAATCAGCCCCAGCATTTT. The V call is TRBV7-2, the J call TRBJ1-5; no definite D call. V lost 4 bases to trimming and J lost 0 bases, with 7 bases between them. This CDR3 is built from 14 residues. Germline assignment: CDR1 SGHTA and CDR2 FQGNSA.

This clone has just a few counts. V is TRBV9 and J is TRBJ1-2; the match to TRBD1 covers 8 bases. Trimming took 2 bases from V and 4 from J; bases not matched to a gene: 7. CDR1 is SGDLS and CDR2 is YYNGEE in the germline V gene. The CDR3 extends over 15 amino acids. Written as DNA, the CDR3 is TGTGCCAGCAGCGTTGAGCAGGGGGCTGGCTATGGCTACACCTTC. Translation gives CASSVEQGAGYGYTF.

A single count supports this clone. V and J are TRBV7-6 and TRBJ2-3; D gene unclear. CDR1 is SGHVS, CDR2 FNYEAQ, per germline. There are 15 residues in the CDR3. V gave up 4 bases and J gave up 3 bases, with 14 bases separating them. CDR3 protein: CASSSTPLGTDTQYF. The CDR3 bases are TGTGCCAGCAGCTCTACTCCCCTCGGAACAGATACGCAGTATTTT.